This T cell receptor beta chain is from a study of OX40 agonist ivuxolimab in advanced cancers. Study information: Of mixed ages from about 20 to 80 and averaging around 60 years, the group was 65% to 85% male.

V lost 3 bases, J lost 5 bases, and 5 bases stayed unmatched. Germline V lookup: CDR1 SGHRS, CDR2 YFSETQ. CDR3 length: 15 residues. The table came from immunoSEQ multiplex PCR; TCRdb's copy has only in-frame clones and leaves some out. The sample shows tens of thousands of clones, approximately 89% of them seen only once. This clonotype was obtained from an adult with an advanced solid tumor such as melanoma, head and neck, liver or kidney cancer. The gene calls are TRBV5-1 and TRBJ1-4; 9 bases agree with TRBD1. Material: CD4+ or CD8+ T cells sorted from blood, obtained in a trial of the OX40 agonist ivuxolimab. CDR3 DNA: TGCGCCAGCAGCTCACAGGGACAGGGAAATGAAAAACTGTTTTTT. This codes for CASSSQGQGNEKLFF.